Listed here are 15 T cell receptor beta chains from one sample, sequenced in a study of shared clonotypes between healthy human individuals. Only in-frame clones appear in the TCRdb table, and some are missing; sequencing was by immunoSEQ multiplex PCR. The sample lists 450,000 to 650,000 clones; 70% to 80% were seen once. Sequencing input: PBMCs. The receptors here all came from a woman aged 40 to 55 in good health. Some clones in this sample may be carry-over from other donors' samples.

The chain links TRBV7-6 to TRBJ1-2; 8 positions match TRBD1. Germline V gene lookup returns CDR1 SGHVS and CDR2 FNYEAQ. V trimming: 4 bases; J trimming: 2 bases; junction bases outside the gene matches: 3. The length of the CDR3 is 14 residues. The CDR3 reads CASSSGGLNYGYTF. The CDR3, as DNA: TGTGCCAGCAGCTCAGGGGGCCTCAACTATGGCTACACCTTC.

V is TRBV27 and J is TRBJ2-1; tentatively, D is TRBD2 (7 bases). V was clipped by 7 bases and J by 7 bases, with 17 bases between them. This CDR3 is built from 14 residues. Germline assignment: CDR1 MNHEY and CDR2 SMNVEV (reference sequence). The CDR3 nucleotides read TGTGCCAGCACCCTTGGGGGGGGCGGGAATGAGCAGTTCTTC. Protein sequence: CASTLGGGGNEQFF.

V is TRBV7-2 and J is TRBJ2-1; D may be TRBD2 (7 bases). V dropped 0 bases and J dropped 7 bases, with 10 bases sitting between them. The CDR3 is 14 amino acids. Germline V lookup: CDR1 SGHTA, CDR2 FQGNSA. Here the CDR3 reads CASSLARGANEQFF. In nucleotides, the CDR3 is TGTGCCAGCAGCTTAGCCCGGGGGGCAAATGAGCAGTTCTTC.

V is TRBV6-1 and J is TRBJ1-5; 8 bases are shared with TRBD1. The CDR3 sequence is 13 residues long. Germline V lookup: CDR1 MNHNS, CDR2 SASEGT. V trimming: 8 bases; J trimming: 3 bases; junction bases outside the gene matches: 3. This CDR3 reads CASGTGLNQPQHF. Here the CDR3 DNA reads TGTGCCAGCGGGACAGGCCTCAATCAGCCCCAGCATTTT.

This clone came up a few times. The chain couples TRBV9 to TRBJ1-3; D is uncertain. Looked up from germline, CDR1 is SGDLS and CDR2 is YYNGEE. The CDR3 is 14 amino acids. Deletions cut 0 bases from V and 1 base from J, with 5 bases between. The chain's CDR3 is CASSVVESGNTIYF. The CDR3 DNA is TGTGCCAGCAGCGTAGTTGAGTCTGGAAACACCATATATTTT.

The gene calls are TRBV5-1 and TRBJ2-7; no firm D call. V was clipped by 0 bases and J by 7 bases, with 8 bases between them. This CDR3 is 12 amino acids long. The V gene's germline CDR1 is SGHRS and CDR2 YFSETQ. The CDR3 spells CASSLGSQEQYF. CDR3 coding DNA: TGCGCCAGCAGCTTGGGGTCGCAGGAGCAGTACTTC.

The chain uses TRBV27 and TRBJ1-5; D is unclear. CDR3 length: 13 residues. Germline CDR1 MNHEY, CDR2 SMNVEV (reference sequence). Trimming shortened V by 6 bases and J by 0 bases, and 6 bases separated the two germline ends. CDR3 coding DNA: TGTGCCAGCAGGCTTTATAGCAATCAGCCCCAGCATTTT. Its translation: CASRLYSNQPQHF.

As for this clone: This specimen includes other DNA sequences encoding the same CDR3. The rearrangement links TRBV4-3 to TRBJ2-4; the D gene is possibly TRBD2 (5 bases). Trimming shortened V by 0 bases and J by 7 bases, and 10 bases separated the two germline ends. The germline CDR1 and CDR2 sequences are LGHNA and YSLEER. The CDR3 sequence is 14 residues long. The CDR3 here is CASSQELAGNIQYF. The CDR3 nucleotides are TGCGCCAGCAGCCAAGAGCTGGCGGGCAACATTCAGTACTTC.

The chain uses TRBV15 and TRBJ2-1, with 7 bases aligning to TRBD1. The CDR3 sequence is 17 residues long. V shed 3 bases and J 7 bases; nucleotides not matched to a gene: 15. Germline V gene sequence: CDR1 LNHNV, CDR2 YYDKDF (reference sequence). CDR3 loop: CATSSLHPAQGKNEQFF. DNA for the CDR3: TGTGCCACCAGCAGTTTACACCCCGCACAGGGGAAAAATGAGCAGTTCTTC.

The chain joins TRBV5-1 to TRBJ2-2; 10 bases are shared with TRBD1. Trimming took 3 bases from V and 3 from J; bases not matched to a gene: 8. This CDR3 spans 17 amino acids. Germline V gene sequence: CDR1 SGHRS, CDR2 YFSETQ. CDR3 in DNA: TGCGCCAGCAGCTCCTCCGGGACAGGGGACGACACCGGGGAGCTGTTTTTT. It specifies CASSSSGTGDDTGELFF.

The chain uses TRBV7-2 and TRBJ2-5, with 7 bases fitting TRBD2. Germline V lookup: CDR1 SGHTA, CDR2 FQGNSA. This CDR3 is built from 16 residues. V gave up 1 base and J gave up 2 bases; unmatched junction bases: 7. As DNA, the CDR3 is TGTGCCAGCAGCTTAGGGGTGACTAGCAGGCAAGAGACCCAGTACTTC. Encoded protein: CASSLGVTSRQETQYF.

This clone is a singleton in its sample. The chain has TRBV28 and TRBJ2-2; D gene ambiguous. This CDR3 comprises 13 residues. CDR1 is MDHEN and CDR2 is SYDVKM in the germline V gene. V lost 3 bases and J 5 bases, leaving 7 bases between the germline ends. The CDR3 protein is CASSFQSTGELFF. Written as DNA, the CDR3 is TGTGCCAGCAGTTTCCAGTCGACCGGGGAGCTGTTTTTT.

The chain joins TRBV7-9 to TRBJ2-1; 9 bases match TRBD2. The CDR3 sequence is 15 residues long. With V trimmed by 7 bases and J by 3 bases, 7 bases remained unmatched. CDR1 is SEHNR and CDR2 is FQNEAQ in the germline V gene (reference sequence). The CDR3 here is CASMTREGNYNEQFF. The CDR3 region has the DNA TGTGCCAGCATGACGCGGGAGGGCAACTACAATGAGCAGTTCTTC.

The chain couples TRBV19 to TRBJ1-4; D ambiguous. V lost 1 base, J lost 5 bases, and 8 bases lay in between. Germline CDR1 LNHDA, CDR2 SQIVND (reference sequence). The CDR3 is made up of 14 amino acids. The CDR3 is CASSIGTANEKLFF. CDR3 coding DNA: TGTGCCAGTAGTATAGGGACGGCAAATGAAAAACTGTTTTTT.

The V call is TRBV4-3, the J call TRBJ2-5; tentatively, D is TRBD1 (6 bases). Germline lookup yields CDR1 LGHNA and CDR2 YSLEER. The CDR3 covers 15 residues. V was clipped by 3 bases and J by 5 bases, with 16 bases between them. This CDR3 reads CASSQAGTTRETQYF. CDR3 nucleotides: TGCGCCAGCAGCCAGGCCGGGACAACGAGGGAGACCCAGTACTTC.